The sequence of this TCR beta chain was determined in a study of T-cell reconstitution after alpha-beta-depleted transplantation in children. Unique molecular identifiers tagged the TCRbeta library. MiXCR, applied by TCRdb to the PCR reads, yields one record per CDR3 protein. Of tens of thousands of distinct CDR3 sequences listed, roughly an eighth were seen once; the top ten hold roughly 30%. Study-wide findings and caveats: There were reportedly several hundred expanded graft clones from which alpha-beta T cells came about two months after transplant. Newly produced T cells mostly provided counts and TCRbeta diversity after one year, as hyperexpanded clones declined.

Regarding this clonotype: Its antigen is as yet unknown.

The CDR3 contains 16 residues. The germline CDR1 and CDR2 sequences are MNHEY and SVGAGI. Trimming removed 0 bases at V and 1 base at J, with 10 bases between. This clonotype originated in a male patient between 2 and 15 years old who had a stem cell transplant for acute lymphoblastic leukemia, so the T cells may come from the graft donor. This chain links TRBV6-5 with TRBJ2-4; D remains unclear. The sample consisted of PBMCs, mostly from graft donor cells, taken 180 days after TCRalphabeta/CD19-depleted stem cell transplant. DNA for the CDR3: TGTGCCAGCAGTTACTCATACGGCCAGGCCAAAAACATTCAGTACTTC. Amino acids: CASSYSYGQAKNIQYF.